The rows below give T cell receptor beta chains drawn from one sample of a study of OX40 agonist ivuxolimab in advanced cancers. Method: immunoSEQ multiplex PCR; TCRdb's copy keeps in-frame clones and lacks some. The table lists about 75,000 clones, roughly 87% of them singletons. The source was CD4+ or CD8+ T cells sorted from blood, collected in a trial of the OX40 agonist ivuxolimab. The receptors come from an adult with an advanced solid tumor such as melanoma, head and neck, liver or kidney cancer. Each CDR3 is given with its conserved first and last residue. Fields, in order: J gene, clone size, V gene, D gene, CDR3 protein, CDR3 DNA. The D gene is left open where the match is weak. Some rows have no size entry. The others give once, few or many, or a class for an expanded clone.

J: TRBJ1-1; size: NA; V: TRBV19; D: TRBD1; CDR3: CASGDRNTEAFF; DNA: TGTGCCAGTGGGGACAGGAACACTGAAGCTTTCTTT
J: TRBJ1-3; size: NA; V: TRBV5-5; D: NA; CDR3: CASSRQISSGNTIYF; DNA: TGTGCCAGCAGCCGACAGATCAGCTCTGGAAACACCATATATTTT
J: TRBJ1-2; size: NA; V: TRBV6-1; D: NA; CDR3: CASTLAANYGYTF; DNA: TGTGCCAGCACTTTGGCAGCCAACTATGGCTACACCTTC
J: TRBJ1-3; size: once; V: TRBV28; D: TRBD1; CDR3: CASSSQGAEGNTIYF; DNA: TGTGCCAGCAGTTCCCAGGGGGCAGAAGGAAACACCATATATTTT
J: TRBJ2-7; size: NA; V: TRBV5-6; D: NA; CDR3: CASSSTYEQYF; DNA: TGTGCCAGCAGCTCGACCTACGAGCAGTACTTC
J: TRBJ2-7; size: NA; V: TRBV7-9; D: NA; CDR3: CASSTVIIGSLSYEQYF; DNA: TGTGCCAGCAGCACCGTTATTATCGGGAGTCTGTCCTATGAGCAGTACTTC
J: TRBJ2-7; size: NA; V: TRBV6-6; D: TRBD1; CDR3: CAIRQGAPYEQYF; DNA: TGTGCCATCCGGCAGGGGGCGCCCTACGAGCAGTACTTC
J: TRBJ2-5; size: NA; V: TRBV2; D: NA; CDR3: CASNREGEGTQYF; DNA: TGTGCCAGCAATCGGGAAGGGGAAGGGACCCAGTACTTC
J: TRBJ2-2; size: NA; V: TRBV5-5; D: TRBD1; CDR3: CASIRQGDGELFF; DNA: TGTGCCAGCATCCGACAGGGGGACGGGGAGCTGTTTTTT
J: TRBJ2-1; size: NA; V: TRBV12-5; D: TRBD1; CDR3: CASGRQGVRGINEQFF; DNA: TGTGCTAGTGGACGACAGGGCGTAAGGGGCATCAATGAGCAGTTCTTC
J: TRBJ2-7; size: NA; V: TRBV18; D: NA; CDR3: CASSPGRSSYEQYF; DNA: TGTGCCAGCTCACCGGGACGGTCCTCCTACGAGCAGTACTTC
J: TRBJ1-2; size: NA; V: TRBV2; D: NA; CDR3: CASLQGAYGYTF; DNA: TGTGCCAGCCTACAGGGCGCCTATGGCTACACCTTC
J: TRBJ1-1; size: NA; V: TRBV21-1; D: NA; CDR3: CASSRRQGIFTEAFF; DNA: TGTGCCAGCAGCAGGCGACAGGGTATATTCACTGAAGCTTTCTTT
J: TRBJ2-5; size: NA; V: TRBV7-2; D: TRBD1; CDR3: CASSLFGQGARETQYF; DNA: TGTGCCAGCAGCTTATTCGGACAGGGGGCGAGAGAGACCCAGTACTTC
J: TRBJ2-2; size: few; V: TRBV27; D: NA; CDR3: CASQRQGGTGELFF; DNA: TGTGCCAGCCAGCGGCAGGGCGGCACCGGGGAGCTGTTTTTT
J: TRBJ1-2; size: NA; V: TRBV6-1; D: NA; CDR3: CASSDAVGYGYTF; DNA: TGTGCCAGCAGTGACGCGGTCGGGTATGGCTACACCTTC
J: TRBJ2-1; size: NA; V: TRBV6-1; D: TRBD2; CDR3: CASRGTSGLYNEQFF; DNA: TGTGCCAGCAGGGGGACTAGCGGGCTTTACAATGAGCAGTTCTTC
J: TRBJ2-5; size: NA; V: TRBV20-1; D: NA; CDR3: CSARGETQYF; DNA: TGCAGTGCCCGGGGCGAGACCCAGTACTTC
J: TRBJ2-1; size: NA; V: TRBV5-4; D: NA; CDR3: CASSFDWAPGQNEQFF; DNA: TGTGCCAGCAGCTTTGATTGGGCCCCCGGCCAGAATGAGCAGTTCTTC
J: TRBJ2-7; size: NA; V: TRBV7-7; D: TRBD1; CDR3: CASSRDRLNEQYF; DNA: TGTGCTAGCAGCCGGGACAGGCTTAACGAGCAGTACTTC
J: TRBJ2-3; size: NA; V: TRBV28; D: NA; CDR3: CASSQSAGPYTDTQYF; DNA: TGTGCCAGCAGCCAAAGCGCTGGACCCTACACAGATACGCAGTATTTT
J: TRBJ1-4; size: NA; V: TRBV28; D: NA; CDR3: CATLLEKLFF; DNA: TGTGCCACCTTGCTTGAAAAACTGTTTTTT
J: TRBJ1-4; size: NA; V: TRBV6-1; D: TRBD1; CDR3: CASRITGGTNEKLFF; DNA: TGTGCCAGCAGGATCACAGGGGGAACTAATGAAAAACTGTTTTTT
J: TRBJ1-2; size: NA; V: TRBV27; D: NA; CDR3: CASSAQTGVDGYTF; DNA: TGTGCCAGCAGTGCCCAGACAGGTGTGGATGGCTACACCTTC
J: TRBJ2-3; size: NA; V: TRBV5-6; D: NA; CDR3: CASSLGQGVRKSDTQYF; DNA: TGTGCCAGCAGCTTGGGCCAAGGGGTGAGGAAGTCAGATACGCAGTATTTT
J: TRBJ2-1; size: NA; V: TRBV28; D: NA; CDR3: CASRGYNEQFF; DNA: TGTGCCAGCAGGGGCTACAATGAGCAGTTCTTC
J: TRBJ2-1; size: NA; V: TRBV11-3; D: NA; CDR3: CASSSSGASEQFF; DNA: TGTGCCAGCAGCTCGTCTGGGGCGTCAGAGCAGTTCTTC
J: TRBJ1-5; size: NA; V: TRBV30; D: NA; CDR3: CAWSVRSVRLGNQPQHF; DNA: TGTGCCTGGAGTGTAAGGTCAGTACGTTTGGGCAATCAGCCCCAGCATTTT
J: TRBJ1-1; size: NA; V: TRBV6-4; D: TRBD1; CDR3: CASNQRDRLKNTEAFF; DNA: TGTGCCAGCAATCAACGGGACAGACTAAAGAACACTGAAGCTTTCTTT
J: TRBJ1-1; size: NA; V: TRBV9; D: NA; CDR3: CASSPRQRGREAFF; DNA: TGTGCCAGCAGCCCTCGCCAAAGAGGTAGAGAGGCTTTCTTT
J: TRBJ1-1; size: NA; V: TRBV30; D: NA; CDR3: CAWTRQENTEAFF; DNA: TGTGCCTGGACCCGACAAGAGAACACTGAAGCTTTCTTT
J: TRBJ2-2; size: NA; V: TRBV5-1; D: NA; CDR3: CASSLTGTWAGELFF; DNA: TGCGCCAGCAGCTTAACCGGGACATGGGCCGGGGAGCTGTTTTTT
J: TRBJ1-1; size: NA; V: TRBV6-5; D: NA; CDR3: CASSQSFPNTEAFF; DNA: TGTGCCAGCAGTCAATCCTTTCCGAACACTGAAGCTTTCTTT
J: TRBJ2-3; size: NA; V: TRBV9; D: NA; CDR3: CASSAESGADTQYF; DNA: TGTGCCAGCAGCGCCGAGAGCGGAGCAGATACGCAGTATTTT
J: TRBJ1-2; size: NA; V: TRBV10-3; D: TRBD1; CDR3: CATLDRGGGGYTF; DNA: TGTGCCACCTTAGACAGGGGAGGCGGAGGCTACACCTTC
J: TRBJ2-2; size: NA; V: TRBV5-5; D: NA; CDR3: CASSLRNTGELFF; DNA: TGTGCCAGCAGCTTAAGGAACACCGGGGAGCTGTTTTTT
J: TRBJ2-7; size: NA; V: TRBV7-2; D: TRBD1; CDR3: CASSSSYTGDEQYF; DNA: TGTGCCAGCAGCTCTTCTTATACAGGGGACGAGCAGTACTTC
J: TRBJ1-2; size: NA; V: TRBV5-5; D: TRBD1; CDR3: CASSPRQGQGIRGYTF; DNA: TGTGCCAGCAGCCCACGACAAGGACAGGGGATTCGTGGCTACACCTTC
J: TRBJ2-6; size: NA; V: TRBV2; D: NA; CDR3: CASNGRNSGANVLTF; DNA: TGTGCCAGCAATGGACGTAACTCTGGGGCCAACGTCCTGACTTTC
J: TRBJ2-3; size: NA; V: TRBV2; D: NA; CDR3: CASKFGGLVGTDTQYF; DNA: TGTGCCAGCAAATTCGGGGGTTTAGTAGGCACAGATACGCAGTATTTT
J: TRBJ2-7; size: NA; V: TRBV19; D: TRBD1; CDR3: CASSTSGQGKNEQYF; DNA: TGTGCCAGTAGTACATCGGGACAGGGGAAAAACGAGCAGTACTTC
J: TRBJ1-3; size: NA; V: TRBV19; D: NA; CDR3: CASSIGLLGRSGNTIYF; DNA: TGTGCCAGTAGTATTGGGCTTCTGGGGAGATCTGGAAACACCATATATTTT
J: TRBJ2-5; size: NA; V: TRBV7-8; D: NA; CDR3: CASSNDNALYQETQYF; DNA: TGTGCCAGCAGCAACGACAACGCCCTGTACCAAGAGACCCAGTACTTC
J: TRBJ2-1; size: NA; V: TRBV6-6; D: NA; CDR3: CASSAGPSYNEQFF; DNA: TGTGCCAGCAGTGCGGGGCCGTCCTACAATGAGCAGTTCTTC
J: TRBJ2-7; size: NA; V: TRBV10-3; D: NA; CDR3: CAISESEIREQYF; DNA: TGTGCCATCAGTGAGTCCGAAATACGCGAGCAGTACTTC
J: TRBJ2-7; size: NA; V: TRBV27; D: NA; CDR3: CASGRKVLYEQYF; DNA: TGTGCCTCTGGACGTAAGGTTCTCTACGAGCAGTACTTC
J: TRBJ1-3; size: NA; V: TRBV7-8; D: TRBD1; CDR3: CASSYKQGVSGNTIYF; DNA: TGTGCCAGCAGCTACAAACAGGGGGTTTCTGGAAACACCATATATTTT
J: TRBJ2-7; size: once; V: TRBV5-1; D: TRBD2; CDR3: CASSYSGTTSYEQYF; DNA: TGCGCCAGCAGCTACTCCGGGACTACCTCCTACGAGCAGTACTTC
J: TRBJ1-5; size: NA; V: TRBV19; D: NA; CDR3: CATDDGLNQPQHF; DNA: TGTGCCACCGATGACGGATTAAATCAGCCCCAGCATTTT
J: TRBJ2-3; size: NA; V: TRBV10-1; D: NA; CDR3: CASSEGLYRDEDTQYF; DNA: TGCGCCAGCAGTGAAGGGCTCTACAGGGATGAAGATACGCAGTATTTT
J: TRBJ2-5; size: NA; V: TRBV7-3; D: NA; CDR3: CASSLGAGKETQYF; DNA: TGTGCCAGCAGCTTAGGGGCGGGGAAAGAGACCCAGTACTTC
J: TRBJ2-7; size: few; V: TRBV4-2; D: NA; CDR3: CASSQDPTAPSGEQYF; DNA: TGTGCCAGCAGCCAAGATCCGACAGCTCCTTCTGGAGAGCAGTACTTC
J: TRBJ2-1; size: once; V: TRBV29-1; D: TRBD1; CDR3: CSVNVQGALYNEQFF; DNA: TGCAGCGTTAATGTACAGGGGGCCCTCTACAATGAGCAGTTCTTC
J: TRBJ2-2; size: NA; V: TRBV30; D: NA; CDR3: CAWSVGRTGSNTGELFF; DNA: TGTGCCTGGAGTGTAGGGAGGACAGGCTCGAACACCGGGGAGCTGTTTTTT
J: TRBJ1-2; size: NA; V: TRBV19; D: NA; CDR3: CATNERGRLHF; DNA: TGTGCCACCAATGAACGGGGTCGGCTCCACTTC
J: TRBJ2-5; size: NA; V: TRBV27; D: TRBD2; CDR3: CASSLGTSGDQETQYF; DNA: TGTGCCAGCAGTCTCGGGACTAGCGGAGATCAAGAGACCCAGTACTTC
J: TRBJ2-7; size: once; V: TRBV10-3; D: NA; CDR3: CASTPGQNLEQYF; DNA: TGTGCCTCGACACCGGGCCAGAACCTCGAGCAGTACTTC
J: TRBJ1-2; size: once; V: TRBV19; D: NA; CDR3: CASSAWAPDKNDGYTF; DNA: TGTGCCAGTAGTGCTTGGGCGCCGGACAAGAACGATGGCTACACCTTC
J: TRBJ2-3; size: NA; V: TRBV5-1; D: TRBD2; CDR3: CASSLALLAAFTDTQYF; DNA: TGCGCCAGCAGCTTGGCCCTACTAGCGGCCTTCACAGATACGCAGTATTTT
J: TRBJ1-3; size: NA; V: TRBV11-2; D: NA; CDR3: CASSSSVGRQGPGNTIYF; DNA: TGTGCCAGCAGCTCCTCTGTGGGGCGGCAAGGGCCTGGAAACACCATATATTTT